This T cell receptor beta chain was observed in a study of identifying expanded T cells in peripheral blood (dated by TCRdb to about 2019). Notes on the research overall: Technical replicates were generated by sequencing separate aliquots of the same genomic DNA pool, with four replicates compared pairwise. General findings and caveats noted by the study authors: Across all healthy-donor time intervals, the beta-binomial model significantly cut both the number of clones called differentially abundant and the false-positive rate. For all healthy donors, the variance in clone template counts between two-week samples rose significantly as total template count increased. The authors expected that over much longer intervals, such as months to years, biological variance in healthy repertoires might increase even further. Between technical replicates the binomial model flagged approximately 1.2 differentially abundant clones, whereas over about 2 weeks the binomial model flagged about 15 and over about 4 weeks 19 to 20.

The immunoSEQ Assay, which uses bias-controlled multiplex PCR amplification of genomic DNA, was used to profile TCRbeta CDR3 regions. The original methods were these. The absolute abundance of each unique TCRbeta CDR3 region was quantified after sequences were collapsed and filtered. Differential abundance was tested with a binomial (Fisher-equivalent) model and with a beta-binomial model adding time-dependent variance fitted from healthy donors. Clones with fewer than 5 combined templates were removed, and differential abundance was called for clones with a Benjamini-Hochberg FDR below 0.01. Using the form v = (b*log(k)+a)^2, the beta-binomial variance was modeled as a function of the total template count across the two samples. The immuneACCESS repertoire file appears here via TCRdb, limited to in-frame rearrangements. These files lack a portion of the clones; in checked studies, under half of the deficit traces to unresolved V genes, and the cause of the others is not known. V and J calls and clone size are copied from that table; D and trimming were computed from the DNA. Counted in this sample were around 120,000 clones; roughly 90% of them appeared once. The ten biggest clones cover around 8.4% of the sample.

Regarding this clone: Its cognate antigen has yet to be identified. No much larger clone exists at a distance of one base, and base qualities are not known.

No immune events, such as infections, were documented for the healthy donors during the collection period. To calibrate time-dependent variance in a beta-binomial model of T-cell clone differential abundance, blood repertoires from healthy donors were used as a training cohort. There were some ten healthy donors in the training cohort, of whom 3 were female and 7 were male. The donors were between roughly 25 and 70 years old, with an average age of approximately 47 years. Whole blood from each healthy donor was obtained from a commercial supplier and was collected at three time points 2 to 3 weeks apart. For immunosequencing, genomic DNA was extracted from unsorted whole blood. The CDR3 measures 15 amino acids from cysteine to phenylalanine. Only the CDR3 DNA stays, 45 bases, in frame from base 1. Reading the germline V gene gives CDR1 MNHEY and CDR2 SVGAGI. V and J are truncated by 2 bases and 7 bases respectively, leaving an intervening sequence of 14 bases.

The receptor was isolated from a person aged 18 to 75 in good health. What was sequenced was blood. The sequence links TRBV6-5 to TRBJ1-4, with TRBD1 perhaps the D gene, on 5 matching bases. The CDR3 protein: CASSYQGVKSEKLFF. The bases are TGTGCCAGCAGTTACCAAGGGGTGAAAAGTGAAAAACTGTTTTTT.